This TCR beta chain was recovered during a study of metastatic and nonmetastatic thyroid tumors. Ten or more counts support this clone. There were no patients who had received any treatment before thyroid surgery. J lost 3 bases, V lost 4 bases, and 11 bases had no gene match. The germline gives CDR1 LGHDT, CDR2 YNNKEL (reference sequence). This CDR3 region has 16 residues. TCRdb re-called clones from the PCR reads using MiXCR. Altogether around 40,000 clones are present, 25% to 30% being singletons, with the ten largest covering 9.6%. The V and J genes are TRBV3-1 and TRBJ2-5; 7 bases line up with TRBD1. This clonotype was sampled from a female donor with papillary thyroid cancer or a benign thyroid nodule (not recorded which). Some clones in this sample may be carry-over from other donors' samples. Sequencing was done on a sample of blood. The CDR3 here is CASSPTKTGMEETQYF. CDR3 coding DNA: TGTGCCAGCAGCCCTACTAAGACAGGGATGGAAGAGACCCAGTACTTC.